This T cell receptor (beta chain) was captured in a study of blood T cell repertoires in COVID-19. With 6 bases removed from V and 4 bases from J, the gap between germline ends came to 9 bases. The CDR3 extends over 12 amino acids. Germline V gives CDR1 SGHTA, CDR2 FQGNSA. Assay used: immunoSEQ multiplex PCR; TCRdb lists only in-frame clones, some missing. Of a few hundred thousand clones detected, 85% appear once; the ten largest clones hold about 19%. Sequencing was carried out using PBMCs or T cells enriched from blood (not recorded which). V usage is TRBV7-2 and J usage is TRBJ1-1, with D possibly being TRBD1 (6 bases). The source is a man between 40 and 49 years old who had recovered from COVID-19. CDR3 protein: CASRTGPTEAFF. The CDR3 nucleotides are TGTGCCAGCAGAACAGGGCCCACTGAAGCTTTCTTT.